Below, 13 T cell receptor beta chains from the same sample are listed, as sequenced in a study of CD8+ T cells in alopecia areata. Treatment here: oral pan-JAK inhibitor, 5-10 mg twice daily. Extracted RNA was reverse transcribed into cDNA, the sequencing template. Profiling relied on immunoSEQ multiplex PCR, and the TCRdb table lists in-frame clones only, not all of them. The sample has about 40,000 clones; about nine tenths are singletons. The material was CD8+ T cells sorted from blood, obtained at week 24, from a patient treated with tofacitinib. The source of these receptors is a human donor with alopecia areata.

This chain links TRBV7-2 with TRBJ2-7; D remains unclear. The CDR3 runs to 14 residues. Per the germline V gene, CDR1 is SGHTA and CDR2 is FQGNSA. The germline V and J ends were trimmed by 0 bases and 6 bases, with 12 bases remaining between them. In DNA, the CDR3 is TGTGCCAGCAGCTTAGCCTCGTGGGTTGGCGAGCAGTACTTC. It yields the protein CASSLASWVGEQYF.

This clone has only one observation. CDR3 loop: CASSHGGAVFDEQYF. In DNA form, the CDR3 reads TGCGCCAGCAGCCACGGCGGGGCGGTTTTCGACGAGCAGTACTTC. V is TRBV4-3 and J is TRBJ2-7, with D possibly TRBD2 on 6 matching bases. Trimming cost V 3 bases and J 5 bases, with 17 bases left between them. Germline lookup yields CDR1 LGHNA and CDR2 YSLEER. The CDR3 loop spans 15 amino acids.

The genes are TRBV2 and TRBJ2-3; D perhaps matches TRBD2 (7 bases). CDR3 length: 15 residues. CDR1 and CDR2 (germline): SNHLY, FYNNEI. V was pared by 0 bases and J by 5 bases, with 12 bases between. The CDR3 DNA follows: TGTGCCAGCAGTGAAGCGGGGGGGCAGCTAGATACGCAGTATTTT. It encodes CASSEAGGQLDTQYF.

The J gene is TRBJ2-7, the V gene TRBV4-1; 9 positions agree with TRBD1. Trimming removed 3 bases from V and 3 bases from J; junction bases left unmatched: 6. Per the germline V gene, CDR1 is MGHRA and CDR2 is YSYEKL. This CDR3 region has 15 residues. The CDR3 protein is CASSQSGQGDYEQYF. The CDR3 DNA sequence: TGCGCCAGCAGCCAGTCGGGACAGGGTGACTACGAGCAGTACTTC.

The sample holds one count of this clone. This chain uses TRBV15 with TRBJ2-2; the D is unclear. CDR1 and CDR2 (germline): LNHNV, YYDKDF (reference sequence). This CDR3 comprises 13 residues. V was trimmed by 1 base and J by 4 bases, leaving 4 bases between them. The CDR3 is CATSRAGTGELFF. The CDR3 bases are TGTGCCACCAGCAGAGCGGGCACCGGGGAGCTGTTTTTT.

The CDR3 loop reads CASSGQGNYGYTF. CDR3 coding DNA: TGTGCCAGCAGTGGACAGGGGAACTATGGCTACACCTTC. This chain links TRBV2 with TRBJ1-2; TRBD1 agrees at 8 bases. The CDR3 has 13 residues. With V trimmed by 4 bases and J by 2 bases, 0 bases remained unmatched. Germline assignment: CDR1 SNHLY and CDR2 FYNNEI.

This sequence joins TRBV18 and TRBJ2-6; no clear D. Germline V gives CDR1 KGHSH, CDR2 LQKENI. V lost 1 base to trimming and J lost 0 bases, with 13 bases between them. CDR3 length: 18 residues. The CDR3 nucleotides read TGTGCCAGCTCACCACAGATGGGTCTTGACTCTGGGGCCAACGTCCTGACTTTC. Translated, it gives CASSPQMGLDSGANVLTF.

V is TRBV6-1 and J is TRBJ2-3; 7 bases are a match to TRBD2. CDR3 length: 17 amino acids. The germline V gene has CDR1 MNHNS and CDR2 SASEGT. Trimming cost V 0 bases and J 1 base; bases outside gene matches: 7. The CDR3, as DNA: TGTGCCAGCAGTGAAGCGCCCGGCGGGGGTGGCACAGATACGCAGTATTTT. This sequence encodes CASSEAPGGGGTDTQYF.

J is TRBJ1-5 and V is TRBV27; TRBD1 matches at 8 bases. V shed 5 bases and J 3 bases; nucleotides not matched to a gene: 6. The CDR3 is made up of 15 amino acids. Germline values: CDR1 MNHEY, CDR2 SMNVEV (reference sequence). CDR3 DNA sequence: TGTGCCAGCAGTCCGGGGACAGGTTCCAATCAGCCCCAGCATTTT. It codes for CASSPGTGSNQPQHF.

The chain has TRBV10-2 and TRBJ1-2, with TRBD1 identical over 7 bases. Germline V gene data show CDR1 as WSHSY and CDR2 as SAAADI. V was pared by 8 bases and J by 2 bases, with 5 bases of the junction left unmatched. This CDR3 spans 13 amino acids. For the CDR3, the DNA is TGCGCCAGCGCCGGGGACAGCAACTATGGCTACACCTTC. Its translation is CASAGDSNYGYTF.

The chain couples TRBV4-3 to TRBJ2-3; D not resolved. V dropped 4 bases and J dropped 4 bases, with 18 bases sitting between them. This CDR3 is 16 amino acids long. CDR1 LGHNA and CDR2 YSLEER come from the germline V gene. The CDR3 loop reads CASSRLELGVADTQYF. In nucleotides, the CDR3 is TGCGCCAGCAGCCGATTGGAGTTAGGAGTAGCAGATACGCAGTATTTT.

The gene calls are TRBV6-4 and TRBJ2-1; perhaps TRBD2 as D (6 bases). V was shortened by 5 bases and J by 7 bases, with 18 bases between the two germline ends. CDR3 length equals 15 residues. Germline assignment: CDR1 MRHNA and CDR2 SNTAGT. The CDR3 DNA reads TGTGCCAGCAGTCTTGAGGGACTTAGTGGGAATGAGCAGTTCTTC. The encoded protein is CASSLEGLSGNEQFF.

V usage is TRBV10-3 and J usage is TRBJ2-7; 7 nucleotides line up with TRBD1. The trim removed 9 bases at V and 3 bases at J, leaving 8 bases unmatched. The CDR3 has 13 amino acids. Per the germline V gene, CDR1 is ENHRY and CDR2 is SYGVKD. CDR3 sequence: CAIGGSSGYEQYF. The CDR3 DNA sequence: TGTGCCATAGGGGGCTCGTCTGGCTACGAGCAGTACTTC.